These 17 T cell receptor beta chains share one sample of origin, sequenced in a study of shared T cell receptors in the human thymus. Sequencing was performed with immunoSEQ multiplex PCR; in TCRdb, only in-frame clones are kept and a portion is missing. The table lists some 760,000 clones, 80% to 90% of them singletons. The same specimen was also included in a second study, on human thymus T cells.

The sample comprised thymocytes. These receptors originate from a girl under three years old with a congenital heart defect.

This chain joins TRBV6-1 and TRBJ1-5, with 7 bases matching TRBD1. This CDR3 has 15 residues. Germline CDR1 reads MNHNS; CDR2 reads SASEGT. V shed 5 bases, J shed 4 bases, and the junction held 8 bases outside the gene matches. The CDR3 loop is CASSFRVRGNQPQHF. CDR3 nucleotide sequence: TGTGCCAGCAGTTTCCGGGTCAGGGGGAATCAGCCCCAGCATTTT.

The chain recombines TRBV29-1 with TRBJ2-5; D is perhaps TRBD1 (6 bases). The tail of the sequence fits TRBJ2-7 better, so the J call may be wrong. This CDR3 has 14 amino acids. Germline V gives CDR1 SQVTM, CDR2 ANQGSEA. The CDR3 loop reads CSGWMGTPPYEQYF. CDR3 nucleotides: TGCAGCGGATGGATGGGGACACCCCCCTACGAGCAGTACTTC.

The rearrangement links TRBV10-3 to TRBJ1-4, with no clear D. From germline, CDR1 is ENHRY and CDR2 SYGVKD. The CDR3 has 15 residues. Trimming removed 3 bases from V and 3 bases from J, with 11 bases in between. The CDR3, as DNA: TGTGCCATCAGTGAAACCCCGGTGGCTAATGAAAAACTGTTTTTT. Amino acid sequence: CAISETPVANEKLFF.

This clone appeared a few times. This rearrangement joins TRBV7-8 to TRBJ1-2, with D possibly matching TRBD1 (5 bases). Trimming pared 1 base from V and 0 bases from J, leaving 15 bases between. The CDR3 is 17 residues long. The V gene's germline CDR1 is SGHVS and CDR2 FQNEAQ. As DNA, the CDR3 is TGTGCCAGCAGCTTAGTGAGTTGGACAACAGCTAACTATGGCTACACCTTC. It yields the protein CASSLVSWTTANYGYTF.

J is TRBJ1-1 and V is TRBV14; unclear D gene. V was cut by 0 bases and J by 4 bases, with 12 bases left in between. The CDR3 is made up of 15 amino acids. Germline values: CDR1 SGHDN, CDR2 FVKESK. DNA of the CDR3: TGTGCCAGCAGCCAAGACCCCACCCGGGGCACTGAAGCTTTCTTT. This gives the protein CASSQDPTRGTEAFF.

The chain couples TRBV5-5 to TRBJ2-7; maybe TRBD1 (6 bases). This CDR3 spans 15 amino acids. The germline V gene has CDR1 SGHKS and CDR2 YYEKEE (reference sequence). Trimming left V 4 bases short and J 0 bases short, with 14 bases between. In nucleotides, the CDR3 is TGTGCCAGCAGCACGAACCGGGACACCTCCTACGAGCAGTACTTC. Its protein is CASSTNRDTSYEQYF.

The V gene is TRBV4-2, the J gene TRBJ1-5; D uncertain. Trimming shortened V by 4 bases and J by 6 bases, and 19 bases separated the two germline ends. The CDR3 has 16 amino acids. The V gene's germline CDR1 is LGHNA and CDR2 YNFKEQ. Here the CDR3 reads CASSPRVRDRIQPQHF. In nucleotides, the CDR3 is TGTGCCAGCAGCCCCCGGGTGAGGGATAGGATTCAGCCCCAGCATTTT.

The gene calls are TRBV6-6 and TRBJ2-7; TRBD2 aligns across 7 bases. The germline V gene has CDR1 MNHNY and CDR2 SVGAGI (reference sequence). The CDR3 loop spans 16 amino acids. V lost 7 bases and J lost 5; bases outside the gene matches: 17. CDR3 DNA: TGTGCCAGCAAGTTCGCCTTGTTGGGGGGGGACCACGAGCAGTACTTC. Protein: CASKFALLGGDHEQYF.

V and J are TRBV2 and TRBJ1-2, with a tentative D call TRBD1 (5 bases). Germline CDR1 is SNHLY and CDR2 is FYNNEI. Deletions cut 6 bases from V and 8 bases from J, with 13 bases between. The CDR3 covers 12 residues. The CDR3 here is CASRGLRFGYTF. The CDR3 DNA follows: TGTGCCAGCAGGGGACTGCGATTCGGCTACACCTTC.

The rearrangement links TRBV18 to TRBJ2-7; perhaps TRBD2 as D (6 bases). The CDR3 loop spans 14 amino acids. With 3 bases removed from V and 2 bases from J, the gap between germline ends came to 11 bases. Germline assignment: CDR1 KGHSH and CDR2 LQKENI. CDR3 sequence: CASSPSREAYEQYF. As DNA, the CDR3 is TGTGCCAGCTCACCCAGCAGGGAGGCCTACGAGCAGTACTTC. The full variable domain, in which reference TRBV18 and TRBJ2-7 provide the parts outside the CDR3, is NAGVMQNPRHLVRRRGQEARLRCSPMKGHSHVYWYRQLPEEGLKFMVYLQKENIIDESGMPKERFSAEFPKEGPSILRIQQVVRGDSAAYFCASSPSREAYEQYFGPGTRLTVT.

The V and J genes are TRBV28 and TRBJ2-7; the match to TRBD1 covers 8 bases. The CDR3 has 14 amino acids. With 5 bases clipped from V and 2 bases from J, the junction kept 5 bases outside the gene matches. Per germline, CDR1 MDHEN and CDR2 SYDVKM. CDR3 sequence reads: CASSTWTGPYEQYF. The CDR3 DNA is TGTGCCAGCAGTACGTGGACAGGGCCCTACGAGCAGTACTTC.

This chain joins TRBV28 and TRBJ1-1; 7 positions agree with TRBD1. CDR3 size: 19 residues. Germline V gene lookup returns CDR1 MDHEN and CDR2 SYDVKM. The junction had 19 bases not matched to a gene; V was cut back by 2 bases and J by 4 bases. The chain's CDR3 is CASSLPTLRQGRRGTEAFF. CDR3 nucleotide sequence: TGTGCCAGCAGTTTACCAACACTACGACAGGGCCGCCGGGGCACTGAAGCTTTCTTT.

This clone was seen just once. The chain employs TRBV2 and TRBJ2-5; 7 bases map to TRBD2. This CDR3 is 12 amino acids long. Germline V gives CDR1 SNHLY, CDR2 FYNNEI. J gave up 5 bases and V 6 bases, and 3 bases lay outside the gene matches. CDR3 region: CASRGGAETQYF. For the CDR3, the DNA is TGTGCCAGCAGGGGAGGGGCGGAGACCCAGTACTTC.

The genes are TRBV27 and TRBJ2-3, with D possibly matching TRBD1 (5 bases). Looked up from germline, CDR1 is MNHEY and CDR2 is SMNVEV (reference sequence). Trimming took off 3 bases at V and 4 bases at J, with 11 bases between the two ends. This CDR3 has 14 amino acids. Written as DNA, the CDR3 is TGTGCCAGCAGTTTTAGGCAGGGCCCAGATACGCAGTATTTT. Its translation is CASSFRQGPDTQYF.

V is TRBV6-5 and J is TRBJ1-1, with 7 bases identical to TRBD1. The germline V gene has CDR1 MNHEY and CDR2 SVGAGI. The CDR3 spans 14 residues. V trimming: 5 bases; J trimming: 3 bases; junction bases outside the gene matches: 6. DNA of the CDR3: TGTGCCAGCAGTCAACCTACAGGGGACACTGAAGCTTTCTTT. Its protein product is CASSQPTGDTEAFF.

This rearrangement joins TRBV7-8 to TRBJ2-1, with 7 bases aligning to TRBD2. The germline V gene encodes CDR1 SGHVS and CDR2 FQNEAQ. The V and J ends lost 5 bases and 4 bases, in that order; junction bases with no gene match: 8. The CDR3 is 15 residues long. The CDR3 sequence is CASSARGREYNEQFF. The DNA for the CDR3 is TGTGCCAGCAGCGCGCGGGGGAGAGAGTACAATGAGCAGTTCTTC.

The V gene is TRBV19, the J gene TRBJ1-6; D unclear. The CDR3 spans 13 residues. Germline V CDR1 and CDR2: LNHDA, SQIVND (reference sequence). Between the trimmed V and J ends, which lost 7 bases and 7 bases, there was a span of 11 bases. The CDR3 is CASIGRSNSPLHF. In DNA, the CDR3 is TGTGCCAGTATTGGCAGGTCCAATTCACCCCTCCACTTT.